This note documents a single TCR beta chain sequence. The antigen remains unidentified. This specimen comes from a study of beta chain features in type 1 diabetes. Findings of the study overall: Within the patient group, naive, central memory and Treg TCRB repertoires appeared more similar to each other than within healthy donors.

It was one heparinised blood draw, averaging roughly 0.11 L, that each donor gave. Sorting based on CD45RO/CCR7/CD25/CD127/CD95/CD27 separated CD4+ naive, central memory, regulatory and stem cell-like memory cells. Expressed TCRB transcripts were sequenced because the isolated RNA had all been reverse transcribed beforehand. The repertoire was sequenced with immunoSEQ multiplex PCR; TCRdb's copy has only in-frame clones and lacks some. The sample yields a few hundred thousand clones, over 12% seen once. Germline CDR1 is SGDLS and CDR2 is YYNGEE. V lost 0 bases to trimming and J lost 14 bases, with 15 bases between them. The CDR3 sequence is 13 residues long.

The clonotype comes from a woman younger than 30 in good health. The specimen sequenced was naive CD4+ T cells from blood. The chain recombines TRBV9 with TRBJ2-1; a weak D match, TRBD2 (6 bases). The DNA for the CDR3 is TGTGCCAGCAGCGTAGACCGTGGAGGGGCTGAGTTCTTC. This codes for CASSVDRGGAEFF.